This TCR beta chain was observed in a study of blood T cells in healthy people across ages. Study-wide results and caveats: Aged donors had fewer naive CD4+ cells and lower diversity than long-lived donors. Donor CMV infection status was unknown, possibly confounding age-related changes in expanded clonotypes. Percentage of naive T cells showed a strong correlation with TCR beta diversity.

With 6 bases clipped from V and 4 bases from J, the junction kept 13 bases outside the gene matches. From germline, CDR1 is DFQATT and CDR2 SNEGSKA (reference sequence). The CDR3 contains 17 residues. Only a few counts were recorded for this clonotype. What it binds is not known. Extraction yielded at least 6 micrograms of total RNA per sample. With a J-beta primer mix and a sample-barcoded 5' primer, a second PCR ran about 7 to 11 cycles. TCRdb re-called the 5' RACE reads through MiXCR, storing one row per CDR3 protein. Here the sample spans fewer than 2,000,000 distinct CDR3 sequences, 30% to 35% being singletons.

The J gene is TRBJ2-5, the V gene TRBV20-1; 14 positions agree with TRBD2. The receptor's source is a woman under 40 in good health. Sequenced input: blood. The CDR3 here is CSARTGTSGRVGETQYF. In DNA form, the CDR3 reads TGCAGTGCCCGCACCGGGACTAGCGGGAGAGTAGGAGAGACCCAGTACTTC.